The rows below give T cell receptor beta chains drawn from one sample of a study of patients and donors after allogeneic stem cell transplantation. In TCRdb, the RT-PCR reads were re-called with MiXCR into one record per CDR3 protein. Here the sample spans some 200,000 distinct CDR3 sequences, roughly two fifths being singletons. Sequenced material: blood, either unsorted or a sorted T cell fraction (not recorded which). These receptors were taken from a human donor who was either an allogeneic HSCT recipient or a stem cell or donor lymphocyte infusion donor (not recorded which). It is not recorded whose cells these are; they may come from a transplant donor. Each CDR3 is given with its conserved first and last residue. The D gene is left open where the match is weak. A clone size is listed for some rows: how often the clone was seen (once, few, many), or a class if it is expanded.

d_gene | j_gene | abundance | v_gene | CDR3aa | CDR3nt
NA | TRBJ1-4 | NA | TRBV19 | CASSSPRTANNEKLFF | TGTGCCAGTAGTTCTCCCAGGACAGCGAACAATGAAAAACTGTTTTTT
NA | TRBJ1-1 | few | TRBV6-5 | CASSPDLGTEAFF | TGTGCCAGCAGCCCAGACCTGGGCACTGAAGCTTTCTTT
NA | TRBJ1-1 | NA | TRBV5-5 | CASRRTYTEAFF | TGTGCCAGCAGGCGTACATACACTGAAGCTTTCTTT
NA | TRBJ2-1 | NA | TRBV27 | CASSSRRSSYNEQFF | TGTGCCAGCAGTTCCCGGCGGAGCTCCTACAATGAGCAGTTCTTC
NA | TRBJ1-3 | NA | TRBV4-3 | CASSQDRGLSGNTIYF | TGCGCCAGCAGCCAAGATAGAGGGCTCTCTGGAAACACCATATATTTT
NA | TRBJ1-1 | few | TRBV5-1 | CASSLVSRYVTEAFF | TGCGCCAGCAGCTTGGTGTCTCGATATGTTACTGAAGCTTTCTTT
TRBD1 | TRBJ2-7 | NA | TRBV29-1 | CSAGRDRGHEQYF | TGCAGCGCTGGACGGGACAGGGGGCACGAGCAGTACTTC
NA | TRBJ2-1 | NA | TRBV7-9 | CASSSELRDNEQFF | TGTGCCAGCAGCTCGGAATTAAGGGACAATGAGCAGTTCTTC
NA | TRBJ1-3 | NA | TRBV29-1 | CSVVGGASSGNTIYF | TGCAGCGTTGTAGGAGGGGCGAGCTCTGGAAACACCATATATTTT
NA | TRBJ2-4 | NA | TRBV29-1 | CSVEVGQYQYF | TGCAGCGTTGAGGTCGGTCAGTATCAGTACTTC
TRBD1 | TRBJ1-2 | NA | TRBV29-1 | CSVEAFRDREYYGYTF | TGCAGCGTTGAAGCTTTTCGGGACAGGGAGTACTATGGCTACACCTTC
NA | TRBJ2-7 | NA | TRBV14 | CASSQTGAPTYEQYF | TGTGCCAGCAGCCAAACGGGGGCGCCCACCTACGAGCAGTACTTC
NA | TRBJ1-2 | NA | TRBV12-3/TRBV12-4 | CASSPTISNYGYTF | TGTGCCAGCAGTCCTACCATATCTAACTATGGCTACACCTTC
TRBD1 | TRBJ1-1 | few | TRBV20-1 | CSANRDRGRAFF | TGCAGTGCTAACCGGGACAGGGGGCGAGCTTTCTTT
NA | TRBJ1-5 | few | TRBV12-3/TRBV12-4 | CASSSAGPTNQPQHF | TGTGCCAGCAGCTCCGCGGGGCCCACCAATCAGCCCCAGCATTTT
TRBD2 | TRBJ2-2 | NA | TRBV2 | CASRGTSFTGELFF | TGTGCCAGCAGGGGGACTAGCTTCACCGGGGAGCTGTTTTTT
NA | TRBJ2-1 | NA | TRBV20-1 | CSASSRDEQFF | TGCAGTGCCTCTAGCAGAGATGAGCAGTTCTTC
NA | TRBJ1-1 | many | TRBV5-1 | CASRYTDRVTEAFF | TGCGCCAGCAGATATACGGACCGAGTAACTGAAGCTTTCTTT
TRBD1 | TRBJ2-7 | NA | TRBV29-1 | CSVQGQGVYEQYF | TGCAGCGTCCAGGGACAGGGTGTGTACGAGCAGTACTTC
NA | TRBJ1-4 | NA | TRBV28 | CASSTLGEKLFF | TGTGCCAGCAGTACATTGGGGGAAAAACTGTTTTTT
NA | TRBJ1-1 | many | TRBV29-1 | CSGEGNTEAFF | TGCAGCGGTGAGGGAAACACTGAAGCTTTCTTT
TRBD2 | TRBJ2-1 | NA | TRBV6-2/TRBV6-3 | CASSYGLAGGEQFF | TGTGCCAGCAGTTACGGGCTAGCGGGAGGTGAGCAGTTCTTC
TRBD2 | TRBJ2-7 | NA | TRBV6-2/TRBV6-3 | CASSYSLAGNLYEQYF | TGTGCCAGCAGTTACAGCCTAGCGGGAAACCTCTACGAGCAGTACTTC
TRBD2 | TRBJ2-7 | NA | TRBV13 | CASSSSGLAGGEDEQYF | TGTGCCAGCAGCTCCAGCGGACTAGCGGGAGGAGAGGACGAGCAGTACTTC
NA | TRBJ1-5 | few | TRBV15 | CATSKRQDNNQPQHF | TGTGCCACCAGCAAGCGACAGGATAATAATCAGCCCCAGCATTTT
NA | TRBJ1-4 | NA | TRBV4-3 | CASSPSLAGTNEKLFF | TGCGCCAGCAGCCCATCGCTCGCAGGGACTAATGAAAAACTGTTTTTT
NA | TRBJ2-1 | NA | TRBV12-3/TRBV12-4 | CASSFIGDEQFF | TGTGCCAGCAGTTTTATCGGGGATGAGCAGTTCTTC
TRBD2 | TRBJ2-5 | NA | TRBV12-3/TRBV12-4 | CASSPRGRAEETQYF | TGTGCCAGCAGTCCCCGCGGGAGGGCCGAGGAGACCCAGTACTTC
NA | TRBJ2-7 | few | TRBV5-5 | CASRPGTNYSYEQYF | TGTGCCAGCAGACCCGGCACGAACTACTCCTACGAGCAGTACTTC
TRBD1 | TRBJ1-1 | few | TRBV27 | CASSSWDSRMTEAFF | TGTGCCAGCAGTTCATGGGACAGCCGGATGACTGAAGCTTTCTTT
TRBD2 | TRBJ2-1 | once | TRBV19 | CASSIGLADNEQFF | TGTGCCAGTAGTATAGGACTAGCGGACAATGAGCAGTTCTTC
TRBD1 | TRBJ1-1 | NA | TRBV7-2 | CASSGQAFLAEAFF | TGTGCCAGCAGCGGACAGGCCTTTCTGGCTGAAGCTTTCTTT
NA | TRBJ1-2 | NA | TRBV7-6 | CASSLSITAGTRADYGYTF | TGTGCCAGCAGCTTATCCATAACGGCGGGGACCCGAGCGGACTATGGCTACACCTTC
TRBD2 | TRBJ2-7 | few | TRBV29-1 | CSGIGTSGRTYEQYF | TGCAGCGGAATTGGGACTAGCGGGAGGACCTACGAGCAGTACTTC
TRBD2 | TRBJ2-5 | NA | TRBV18 | CASSPLSAGGETQYF | TGTGCCAGCTCACCACTCAGCGCCGGGGGGGAGACCCAGTACTTC
NA | TRBJ2-1 | NA | TRBV5-1 | CASSLEGPIRDEQFF | TGCGCCAGCAGCTTGGAGGGACCTATTAGGGATGAGCAGTTCTTC
TRBD2 | TRBJ2-3 | NA | TRBV12-3/TRBV12-4 | CASSWRTSGSTDTQYF | TGTGCCAGCAGTTGGAGGACTAGCGGAAGCACAGATACGCAGTATTTT
TRBD2 | TRBJ2-1 | NA | TRBV29-1 | CSVGLAGGNEQFF | TGCAGCGTTGGCCTAGCGGGGGGGAATGAGCAGTTCTTC